A selection of T cell receptor beta chains follows, all from one sample in a study of shared clonotypes between healthy human individuals. The method was immunoSEQ multiplex PCR; TCRdb's version includes in-frame clones alone and lacks a portion of them. This table has about 2.1 million clones, 93% appearing once. The sequencing input was naive CD8+ T cells from PBMCs. These receptors were collected from a young man in good health. Some clones in this sample may be carry-over from other donors' samples. CDR3s leave out the opening cysteine and the closing phenylalanine or tryptophan. Fields, in order: D gene, clone size, V gene, CDR3 protein. D genes are given only for firm matches. The listing skips clone size in some rows; elsewhere it reads once, few, many or a size class.

D gene: TRBD1; clone size: NA; V gene: TRBV9; CDR3 protein: ASSVRQGRDTEAF
D gene: NA; clone size: once; V gene: TRBV11-2; CDR3 protein: ASSLRESGSYNEQF
D gene: TRBD2; clone size: NA; V gene: TRBV6-5; CDR3 protein: ASSYVGAGAYEQY
D gene: TRBD2; clone size: NA; V gene: TRBV13; CDR3 protein: ASSPRTSGRDTQF
D gene: TRBD1; clone size: NA; V gene: TRBV9; CDR3 protein: ASSVDLSGGRNEQF
D gene: NA; clone size: NA; V gene: TRBV27; CDR3 protein: ASSLSQAREAF
D gene: TRBD2; clone size: once; V gene: TRBV7-9; CDR3 protein: ASSSGLAGYEQY
D gene: TRBD2; clone size: NA; V gene: TRBV27; CDR3 protein: ASSLRGLAGLTDTQY
D gene: NA; clone size: NA; V gene: TRBV11-1; CDR3 protein: ASSLGGMNTEAF
D gene: TRBD1; clone size: NA; V gene: TRBV27; CDR3 protein: ASSLLPGQGRTQPQH
D gene: NA; clone size: NA; V gene: TRBV2; CDR3 protein: ASSVWGNQPQH
D gene: TRBD2; clone size: NA; V gene: TRBV7-9; CDR3 protein: ASSLGLAGGPRKQY
D gene: NA; clone size: NA; V gene: TRBV5-6; CDR3 protein: ASSSTFDEAF
D gene: NA; clone size: NA; V gene: TRBV7-9; CDR3 protein: ASSFPRGEVLADTQY
D gene: NA; clone size: NA; V gene: TRBV28; CDR3 protein: ASSLRVGERSDEQY
D gene: TRBD2; clone size: NA; V gene: TRBV4-2; CDR3 protein: ASSQDSTSGSIDTQY
D gene: NA; clone size: NA; V gene: TRBV6-4; CDR3 protein: ASMGDTGLPGETQY
D gene: NA; clone size: NA; V gene: TRBV15; CDR3 protein: ATSREVSRSSYNEQF
D gene: TRBD1; clone size: NA; V gene: TRBV27; CDR3 protein: ASSSWTGANEQY
D gene: NA; clone size: NA; V gene: TRBV30; CDR3 protein: AWSVTSYEQY
D gene: TRBD1; clone size: NA; V gene: TRBV27; CDR3 protein: ASSLRQGNQPQH
D gene: NA; clone size: NA; V gene: TRBV10-2; CDR3 protein: ASDNQGVGDPQETQY
D gene: TRBD2; clone size: NA; V gene: TRBV2; CDR3 protein: ASSETSGSSYEQY
D gene: NA; clone size: once; V gene: TRBV7-2; CDR3 protein: ASSIGGSNQPQH
D gene: NA; clone size: NA; V gene: TRBV5-1; CDR3 protein: ASSQGPVPVEQY
D gene: TRBD1; clone size: NA; V gene: TRBV11-2; CDR3 protein: ASSPDRVNTEAF
D gene: NA; clone size: NA; V gene: TRBV29-1; CDR3 protein: SARNEKLF
D gene: TRBD2; clone size: NA; V gene: TRBV7-3; CDR3 protein: ASSSDSGNTDTQY
D gene: NA; clone size: NA; V gene: TRBV9; CDR3 protein: ASSVVGGSSYNEQF
D gene: TRBD2; clone size: NA; V gene: TRBV13; CDR3 protein: ASSLEEGGPEETQY
D gene: TRBD2; clone size: NA; V gene: TRBV7-9; CDR3 protein: ASSSLAGHSEQF
D gene: NA; clone size: NA; V gene: TRBV14; CDR3 protein: ASSPTRTAFGGYT
D gene: TRBD2; clone size: NA; V gene: TRBV15; CDR3 protein: ATSDDISGTHNEQF
D gene: TRBD2; clone size: few; V gene: TRBV6-5; CDR3 protein: ASSYRLAGSTGELF
D gene: TRBD2; clone size: NA; V gene: TRBV27; CDR3 protein: ASSPGTSGRMKTQY
D gene: NA; clone size: NA; V gene: TRBV5-1; CDR3 protein: ASIGDYEETQY